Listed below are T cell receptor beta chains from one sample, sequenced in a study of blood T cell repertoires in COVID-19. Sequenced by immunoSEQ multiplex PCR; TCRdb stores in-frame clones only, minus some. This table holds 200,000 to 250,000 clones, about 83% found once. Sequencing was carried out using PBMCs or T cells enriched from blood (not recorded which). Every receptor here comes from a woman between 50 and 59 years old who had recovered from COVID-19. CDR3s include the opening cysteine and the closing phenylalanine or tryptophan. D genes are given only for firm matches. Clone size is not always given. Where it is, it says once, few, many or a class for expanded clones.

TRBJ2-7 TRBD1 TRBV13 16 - TGTGCCAGCAGCCGCTTTACAGGGGGAGACAACTACGAGCAGTACTTC CASSRFTGGDNYEQYF
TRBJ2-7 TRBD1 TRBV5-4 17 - TGTGCCAGCAGCTTGGACTTCGGCGGACAGGGGTTCTACGAGCAGTACTTC CASSLDFGGQGFYEQYF
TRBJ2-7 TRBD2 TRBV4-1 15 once TGCGCCAGCAGCTCGGGACTAGCGGAATCCTACGAGCAGTACTTC CASSSGLAESYEQYF
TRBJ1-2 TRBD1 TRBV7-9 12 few TGTGCCAGCAGCTGGGACAGCTATGGCTACACCTTC CASSWDSYGYTF
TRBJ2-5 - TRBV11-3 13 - TGTGCCAGCAGGGGGCCCGACCAAGAGACCCAGTACTTC CASRGPDQETQYF
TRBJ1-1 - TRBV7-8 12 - TGTGCCAGCAGCCTGACAGGCACTGAAGCTTTCTTT CASSLTGTEAFF
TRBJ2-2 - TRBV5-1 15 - TGCGCCAGCAGCTTGATCGGGGAGAGGTCCGGGGAGCTGTTTTTT CASSLIGERSGELFF
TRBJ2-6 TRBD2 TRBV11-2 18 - TGTGCCAGCAGCTTAGGCGGGGGAAGGGGATCCGGGGCCAACGTCCTGACTTTC CASSLGGGRGSGANVLTF
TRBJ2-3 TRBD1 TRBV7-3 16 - TGTGCCAGCAGCTTGATGGGACAGGCTAGCACAGATACGCAGTATTTT CASSLMGQASTDTQYF
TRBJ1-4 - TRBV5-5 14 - TGTGCCAGCAGCTTGGACAGGGTTGGAGAAAAACTGTTTTTT CASSLDRVGEKLFF
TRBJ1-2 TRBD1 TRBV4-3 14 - TGCGCCAGCAGCTCATACAGGGGAGCCTATGGCTACACCTTC CASSSYRGAYGYTF
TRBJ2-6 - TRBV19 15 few TGTGCCAGTAAGAACAGGGCTAGCGGGGCCAACGTCCTGACTTTC CASKNRASGANVLTF
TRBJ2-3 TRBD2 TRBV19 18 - TGTGCCAGTAAAAAAGCGGGGCAACACTTAGGGGTCACAGATACGCAGTATTTT CASKKAGQHLGVTDTQYF
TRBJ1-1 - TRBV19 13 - TGTGCCAGTAGTATCGGGAGGAACACTGAAGCTTTCTTT CASSIGRNTEAFF
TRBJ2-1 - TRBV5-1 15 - TGCGCCAGCAGCATGCTTGCGGAGGCTTACAATGAGCAGTTCTTC CASSMLAEAYNEQFF
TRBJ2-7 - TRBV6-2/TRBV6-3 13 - TGTGCCAGCAGTTACTCCCGCGTCTACGAGCAGTACTTC CASSYSRVYEQYF
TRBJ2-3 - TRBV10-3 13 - TGTGCCACCCAAGAGCGGGGCACAGATACGCAGTATTTT CATQERGTDTQYF
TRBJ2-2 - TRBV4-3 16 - TGCGCCAGCAGCCGCACAGCGGCTCAGAACACCGGGGAGCTGTTTTTT CASSRTAAQNTGELFF
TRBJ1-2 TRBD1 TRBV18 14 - TGTGCCAGCTCACCCGACAGGGTTACCTATGGCTACACCTTC CASSPDRVTYGYTF
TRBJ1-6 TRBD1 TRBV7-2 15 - TGTGCCAGCAGTCGGGACAGGGGCCATAATTCACCCCTCCACTTT CASSRDRGHNSPLHF
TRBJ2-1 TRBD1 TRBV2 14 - TGTGCCAGCACTAGACAGGGTTCCTACAATGAGCAGTTCTTC CASTRQGSYNEQFF
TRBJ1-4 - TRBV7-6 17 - TGTGCCAGCAGCTCGCGGTTCCGAGACAGGCAAAATGAAAAACTGTTTTTT CASSSRFRDRQNEKLFF
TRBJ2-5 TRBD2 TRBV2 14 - TGTGCCACCTTCACGGGACTAGCGGAAGAGACCCAGTACTTC CATFTGLAEETQYF
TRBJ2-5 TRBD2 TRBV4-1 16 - TGCGCCAGCAGCCAAGCACTAGCGGGGAAACAAGAGACCCAGTACTTC CASSQALAGKQETQYF
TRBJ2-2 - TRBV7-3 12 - TGTGCCAGCAGCTTAGGAGCGGGGGAGCTGTTTTTT CASSLGAGELFF
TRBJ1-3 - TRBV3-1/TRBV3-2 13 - TGTGCCAGCAGCCCCGGGGTGGGAAACACCATATATTTT CASSPGVGNTIYF
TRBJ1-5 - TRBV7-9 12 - TGTGCCAGCAGCTTAGCGGGCCAGCCCCAGCATTTT CASSLAGQPQHF
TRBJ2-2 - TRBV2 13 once TGTGCCAGCAGCCCGCGTGTTACCGGGGAGCTGTTTTTT CASSPRVTGELFF
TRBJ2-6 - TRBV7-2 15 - TGTGCCAGCAGCCGCCTAATGGGCGGGGCCAACGTCCTGACTTTC CASSRLMGGANVLTF
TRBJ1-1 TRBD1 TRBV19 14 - TGTGCCAGTAGTATCCAGGGGGCTATCTCCGAAGCTTTCTTT CASSIQGAISEAFF
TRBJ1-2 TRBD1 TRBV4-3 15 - TGCGCCAGCAGCCAAGGACAGGGCGGCAGCTATGGCTACACCTTC CASSQGQGGSYGYTF
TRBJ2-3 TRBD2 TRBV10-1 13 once TGCGCCAGCTCGCGGGGGGCGGCAGATACGCAGTATTTT CASSRGAADTQYF
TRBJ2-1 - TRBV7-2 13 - TGTGCCAGCAGCTTATCGGAGTACAATGAGCAGTTCTTC CASSLSEYNEQFF
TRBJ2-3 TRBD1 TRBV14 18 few TGTGCCAGCAGCCAACCAGACAGGGGGCATGATAACACAGATACGCAGTATTTT CASSQPDRGHDNTDTQYF
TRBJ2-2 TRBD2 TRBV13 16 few TGTGCCAGCAGCCCAGAGGGCGGGGGAGATACCGGGGAGCTGTTTTTT CASSPEGGGDTGELFF
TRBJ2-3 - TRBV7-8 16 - TGTGCCAGCAGCTCAGACCAACTAGCTATAGAAGATACGCAGTATTTT CASSSDQLAIEDTQYF
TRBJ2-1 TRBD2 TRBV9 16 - TGTGCCAGCAGCCCACGGGCTAGCGGGGGATACAATGAGCAGTTCTTC CASSPRASGGYNEQFF
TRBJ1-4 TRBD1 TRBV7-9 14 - TGTGCCAGCAGCCGGACAGGCATTAATGAAAAACTGTTTTTT CASSRTGINEKLFF
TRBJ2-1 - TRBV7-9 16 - TGTGCCAGCAGCTCTCCAAGAAGCGGGGTACAGGGTGAGCAGTTCTTC CASSSPRSGVQGEQFF
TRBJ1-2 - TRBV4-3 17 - TGCGCCAGCAGCCGTAAAAATAAGGGTGGGGGACTCTATGGCTACACCTTC CASSRKNKGGGLYGYTF
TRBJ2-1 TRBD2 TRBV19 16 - TGTGCCAGTAGGGGACTAGCGGGAAGCTCCTACAATGAGCAGTTCTTC CASRGLAGSSYNEQFF
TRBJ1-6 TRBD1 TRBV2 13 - TGTGCCAGCGGGACAGACTATAATTCACCCCTCCACTTT CASGTDYNSPLHF
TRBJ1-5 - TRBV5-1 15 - TGCGCCAGCAGCTTGGTGTCAGGGCCCAATCAGCCCCAGCATTTT CASSLVSGPNQPQHF
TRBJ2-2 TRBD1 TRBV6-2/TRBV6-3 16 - TGTGCCAGCAGCGACGGGACAGGCTGGAACACCGGGGAGCTGTTTTTT CASSDGTGWNTGELFF
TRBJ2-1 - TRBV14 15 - TGTGCCAGCAGCCAAGTTTTCAGCTCCTACAATGAGCAGTTCTTC CASSQVFSSYNEQFF
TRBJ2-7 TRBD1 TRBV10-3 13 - TGTGCCATCAGTAACAGGGGAAGGAACGAGCAGTACTTC CAISNRGRNEQYF
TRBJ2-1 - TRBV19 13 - TGTGCCAGTAGTTCCGAGGGCTACAATGAGCAGTTCTTC CASSSEGYNEQFF
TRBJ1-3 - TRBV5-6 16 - TGTGCCAGCAGCTTGGTCCCGACAGTCTCTGGAAACACCATATATTTT CASSLVPTVSGNTIYF
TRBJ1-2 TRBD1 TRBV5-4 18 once TGTGCCAGCAGCCGACCAACGACTACCGACAGGGAGTTTTATGGCTACACCTTC CASSRPTTTDREFYGYTF